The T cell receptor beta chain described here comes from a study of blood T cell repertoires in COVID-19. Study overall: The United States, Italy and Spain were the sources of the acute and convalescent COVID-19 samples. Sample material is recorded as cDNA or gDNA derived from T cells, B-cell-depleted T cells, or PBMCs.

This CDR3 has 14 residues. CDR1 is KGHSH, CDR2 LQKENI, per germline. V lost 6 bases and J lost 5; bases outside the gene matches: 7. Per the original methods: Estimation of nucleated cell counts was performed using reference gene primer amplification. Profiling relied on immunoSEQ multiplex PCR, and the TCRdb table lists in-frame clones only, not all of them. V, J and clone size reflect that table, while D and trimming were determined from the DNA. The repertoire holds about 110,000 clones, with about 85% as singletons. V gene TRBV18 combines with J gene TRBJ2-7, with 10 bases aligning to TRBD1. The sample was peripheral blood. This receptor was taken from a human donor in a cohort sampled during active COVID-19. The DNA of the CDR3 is TGTGCCAGCTCGTCCGGGACAGGGGACCACGAGCAGTACTTC. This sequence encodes CASSSGTGDHEQYF.